This entry lists 17 T cell receptor beta chains sequenced from one sample in a study of regulatory T cells in long-lasting Graves disease. Time point given: persistent/refractory GD, antithyroid drugs over 5 years with positive TRAb. PBMC-derived RNA was used for the TCR library. Building of the TCR beta libraries involved iRepertoire HTBI primers and Arm-PCR of CDR3 regions. TCRdb ran MiXCR on the multiplex PCR reads and lists one entry per CDR3 protein. The table lists about 660,000 distinct CDR3 sequences, approximately 29% of them singletons. The sample consisted of peripheral blood mononuclear cells (PBMCs), taken when the disease was refractory, from a patient treated with antithyroid drugs. The receptors come from a female donor with Graves disease.

This clonotype showed up just a few times. CDR3 coding DNA: TGTGCCAGCAGCTTAACCGGCGGGGGTGAAGGCTACACCTTC. This translates into CASSLTGGGEGYTF. The V gene is TRBV7-3, the J gene TRBJ1-2; perhaps TRBD1 as D (5 bases). Germline V gene data show CDR1 as SGHTA and CDR2 as FQGTGA. Trimming shortened V by 0 bases and J by 8 bases, and 13 bases separated the two germline ends. The CDR3 has 14 amino acids.

This clonotype was observed a few times. The DNA for the CDR3 is TGTGCCAGCAGCTTGGCTGGGGGGCCTGGAAACACCATATATTTT. This sequence encodes CASSLAGGPGNTIYF. The chain joins TRBV5-6 to TRBJ1-3, with a possible D match to TRBD1 (6 bases). The germline V and J ends were trimmed by 0 bases and 2 bases, with 9 bases remaining between them. Germline V lookup: CDR1 SGHDT, CDR2 YYEEEE. The CDR3 is 15 amino acids.

This clonotype was detected a few times. The gene calls are TRBV28 and TRBJ2-3; D is perhaps TRBD2 (7 bases). The CDR3 extends over 17 amino acids. The V end was cut by 7 bases, the J end by 1 base, with 21 bases between. The germline CDR1 and CDR2 sequences are MDHEN and SYDVKM. The CDR3 sequence: CASTLLSWEGGTDTQYF. CDR3 sequence (DNA): TGTGCCAGCACTCTACTCTCCTGGGAGGGGGGCACAGATACGCAGTATTTT.

With respect to this clonotype: This may stem from a read error, because a much larger clone lies one nucleotide away. This chain uses TRBV12-3 or TRBV12-4 with TRBJ2-2, with a possible D match to TRBD2 (6 bases). This CDR3 is built from 16 residues. The V end was cut by 5 bases, the J end by 4 bases, with 17 bases between. CDR3 nucleotides: TGTGCCAGCAGTGCTCGGGGGTTAGCGAGCACCGGGGAGCTGTTTTTT. This codes for CASSARGLASTGELFF.

In its sample, this clonotype was seen many times. The rearrangement uses TRBV28 and TRBJ1-2; D uncertain. In germline, CDR1 is MDHEN, CDR2 SYDVKM. V was trimmed by 9 bases and J by 3 bases, leaving 11 bases between them. The CDR3 totals 12 residues. The CDR3 DNA reads as TGTGCCAGTTGGGGTTCTTACTATGGCTACACCTTC. Translation: CASWGSYYGYTF.

The rearrangement links TRBV6-1 to TRBJ1-4, with unresolved D. Deletions cut 3 bases from V and 4 bases from J, with 12 bases between. This CDR3 has 15 residues. Germline lookup yields CDR1 MNHNS and CDR2 SASEGT. CDR3 nucleotides: TGTGCCAGCAGTGATCTCGGCATCGGTAATGAAAAACTGTTTTTT. Protein sequence: CASSDLGIGNEKLFF.

This clonotype was detected only a few times. V usage is TRBV6-1 and J usage is TRBJ1-5, with a possible D match to TRBD1 (6 bases). V was trimmed by 7 bases and J by 2 bases, leaving 12 bases between them. The CDR3 runs to 14 residues. Germline assignment: CDR1 MNHNS and CDR2 SASEGT. CDR3 residues: CASTEGGGNQPQHF. The DNA for the CDR3 is TGTGCCAGCACCGAGGGGGGGGGCAATCAGCCCCAGCATTTT.

This clonotype has a handful of counts. This sequence joins TRBV7-9 and TRBJ1-6, with D unresolved. V gave up 5 bases and J gave up 7 bases, with 9 bases separating them. The CDR3 consists of 13 residues. CDR1 and CDR2 (germline): SEHNR, FQNEAQ (reference sequence). CDR3 nucleotides: TGTGCCAGCAGCAAGACGTGGAATTCACCCCTCCACTTT. Its protein product is CASSKTWNSPLHF.

This clonotype showed up just a few times. This may stem from a read error, because a much larger clone lies one nucleotide away. The rearrangement links TRBV2 to TRBJ1-2; D call uncertain. CDR1 and CDR2 from the germline V gene are SNHLY and FYNNEI. The CDR3 sequence is 13 residues long. The CDR3 region has the DNA TGTGCCGGCAGCAACAACCGTAACTATGGCTACACCTTC. It encodes CAGSNNRNYGYTF.

This clonotype has a handful of counts. This chain links TRBV19 with TRBJ1-2; a possible D gene is TRBD1 (6 bases). Trimming removed 5 bases at V and 1 base at J, with 11 bases between. The length of the CDR3 is 14 residues. Germline values: CDR1 LNHDA, CDR2 SQIVND (reference sequence). CDR3 coding DNA: TGTGCCAGTAGTTGGGCAGGGGTTAACTATGGCTACACCTTC. Its translation is CASSWAGVNYGYTF. Complete variable domain (other parts from reference TRBV19 and TRBJ1-2): DGGITQSPKYLFRKEGQNVTLSCEQNLNHDAMYWYRQDPGQGLRLIYYSQIVNDFQKGDIAEGYSVSREKKESFPLTVTSAQKNPTAFYLCASSWAGVNYGYTFGSGTRLTVV.

This clonotype was counted many times. This chain uses TRBV12-3 or TRBV12-4 with TRBJ1-1; no reliable D call. V was clipped by 2 bases and J by 6 bases, with 7 bases between them. This CDR3 is built from 12 residues. The CDR3 DNA is TGTGCCAGCAGTTTACTGATACCTGAAGCTTTCTTT. This sequence encodes CASSLLIPEAFF.

This clonotype was counted ten times or more. This chain joins TRBV2 and TRBJ2-5, with 13 bases matching TRBD2. The CDR3 has 16 amino acids. Looked up from germline, CDR1 is SNHLY and CDR2 is FYNNEI. The ends lost 7 bases at V and 0 bases at J; junction bases unmatched: 5. In DNA form, the CDR3 reads TGTGCCAGCATCGGGACTAGCGGGGAGAACCAAGAGACCCAGTACTTC. This gives the protein CASIGTSGENQETQYF. Using reference TRBV2 and TRBJ2-5 for the parts outside the CDR3, the full variable domain is EPEVTQTPSHQVTQMGQEVILRCVPISNHLYFYWYRQILGQKVEFLVSFYNNEISEKSEIFDDQFSVERPDGSNFTLKIRSTKLEDSAMYFCASIGTSGENQETQYFGPGTRLLVL.

V and J are TRBV6-1 and TRBJ1-5; 9 bases are shared with TRBD1. The CDR3 has 16 amino acids. Germline V lookup: CDR1 MNHNS, CDR2 SASEGT. The V and J ends lost 6 bases and 4 bases, in that order; junction bases with no gene match: 10. CDR3 nucleotide sequence: TGTGCCAGCAGATCCAGACAGGGGGGATCAAATCAGCCCCAGCATTTT. Its protein product is CASRSRQGGSNQPQHF.

A word on this clonotype: Lacking the conserved final phenylalanine or tryptophan, this CDR3 likely reflects a read error. The rearrangement links TRBV7-7 to TRBJ1-4; TRBD1 agrees at 7 bases. CDR3 length: 15 residues. Trimming at V came to 1 base and at J to 4 bases, leaving 3 bases not matched to a gene. The V gene's germline CDR1 is SSHAT and CDR2 FNYEAQ (reference sequence). CDR3 DNA sequence: TGTGCCAGCAGCTTAGGACAGGGCATTAATGAAAAACTGTTTTCT. Protein product: CASSLGQGINEKLFS.

This clonotype was counted between two and nine times. The chain couples TRBV29-1 to TRBJ1-2; D may be TRBD1 (5 bases). V gave up 5 bases and J gave up 5 bases, with 12 bases separating them. Germline values: CDR1 SQVTM, CDR2 ANQGSEA. The CDR3 has 12 amino acids. The CDR3 sequence: CSVRDSSYGYTF. The CDR3 DNA follows: TGCAGCGTTCGCGACAGTTCTTATGGCTACACCTTC.

This clonotype was detected a few times. This chain joins TRBV2 and TRBJ1-5; TRBD1 might be the D (5 bases). Germline values: CDR1 SNHLY, CDR2 FYNNEI. The CDR3 has 16 amino acids. The germline V and J ends were trimmed by 6 bases and 6 bases, with 21 bases remaining between them. The CDR3 reads CASSQGVGPEGQPQHF. The CDR3 DNA follows: TGTGCCAGCAGCCAGGGTGTCGGACCGGAGGGTCAGCCCCAGCATTTT.

This clonotype occurred a few times. J is TRBJ2-5 and V is TRBV6-1; D not certain. V lost 7 bases to trimming and J lost 1 base, with 19 bases between them. Germline V CDR1 and CDR2: MNHNS, SASEGT. The CDR3 consists of 16 residues. Here the CDR3 DNA reads TGTGCCAGCATCCCTGGAACTACCGGAACCCAAGAGACCCAGTACTTC. Translating gives CASIPGTTGTQETQYF.